This is a list of T cell receptor beta chains from one sample in a study of blood T cells in healthy people across ages. TCRdb ran MiXCR on the 5' RACE reads and lists one entry per CDR3 protein. The sample comprises about 1,000,000 distinct CDR3 sequences, under 55% of which are singletons, and 18% rests with the top ten. Sequenced input: blood. Receptors were obtained from a woman aged 60-75 years in good health. CDR3s include the opening cysteine and the closing phenylalanine or tryptophan. Fields, in order: J gene, D gene, CDR3 length, V gene, clone size, CDR3 protein, CDR3 DNA. The D gene is left open where the match is weak. Size is stated for part of the rows, as once, few or many counts, or as a class when the clone is expanded.

j_call: TRBJ2-2
d_call: -
cdr3_length: 14
v_call: TRBV5-5
clone_size: -
cdr3_aa: CASSGTTNTGELFF
cdr3_nt: TGTGCCAGCAGCGGGACAACGAACACCGGGGAGCTGTTTTTT

j_call: TRBJ2-7
d_call: TRBD1
cdr3_length: 17
v_call: TRBV20-1
clone_size: few
cdr3_aa: CSAREPPPRDRGYEQYF
cdr3_nt: TGCAGTGCTAGAGAGCCCCCCCCTCGGGACAGGGGCTACGAGCAGTACTTC

j_call: TRBJ2-4
d_call: -
cdr3_length: 16
v_call: TRBV11-1
clone_size: -
cdr3_aa: CASSQWRGILKNIQYF
cdr3_nt: TGTGCCAGCAGCCAGTGGAGGGGCATCCTCAAAAACATTCAGTACTTC

j_call: TRBJ1-2
d_call: TRBD1
cdr3_length: 15
v_call: TRBV27
clone_size: -
cdr3_aa: CASSPYRGRFYGYTF
cdr3_nt: TGTGCCAGCAGTCCCTACAGGGGGCGCTTCTATGGCTACACCTTC

j_call: TRBJ2-5
d_call: -
cdr3_length: 13
v_call: TRBV19
clone_size: -
cdr3_aa: CASSIQGAETQYF
cdr3_nt: TGTGCCAGTAGTATCCAGGGTGCGGAGACCCAGTACTTC

j_call: TRBJ1-2
d_call: TRBD1
cdr3_length: 16
v_call: TRBV7-9
clone_size: -
cdr3_aa: CASSLAGQGGNYGYTF
cdr3_nt: TGTGCCAGCAGCTTAGCGGGGCAGGGGGGAAACTATGGCTACACCTTC

j_call: TRBJ2-1
d_call: -
cdr3_length: 18
v_call: TRBV25-1
clone_size: -
cdr3_aa: CASSDRAAAKAIYNEQFF
cdr3_nt: TGTGCCAGCAGTGATAGGGCGGCGGCAAAAGCAATTTACAATGAGCAGTTCTTC

j_call: TRBJ2-7
d_call: -
cdr3_length: 15
v_call: TRBV3-1
clone_size: few
cdr3_aa: CASSQVGSSMWEQYF
cdr3_nt: TGTGCCAGCAGCCAAGTAGGCTCCTCTATGTGGGAGCAGTACTTC

j_call: TRBJ2-7
d_call: TRBD2
cdr3_length: 13
v_call: TRBV20-1
clone_size: many
cdr3_aa: CSARTSGSGEQYF
cdr3_nt: TGCAGTGCTAGGACTAGCGGGAGCGGCGAGCAGTACTTC

j_call: TRBJ2-7
d_call: TRBD1
cdr3_length: 13
v_call: TRBV20-1
clone_size: few
cdr3_aa: CSGGGDRGPEQYF
cdr3_nt: TGCAGTGGAGGGGGGGACAGGGGACCCGAGCAGTACTTC

j_call: TRBJ2-5
d_call: -
cdr3_length: 13
v_call: TRBV7-2
clone_size: -
cdr3_aa: CASSGTREETQYF
cdr3_nt: TGTGCCAGCAGCGGAACTAGGGAAGAGACCCAGTACTTC

j_call: TRBJ2-7
d_call: -
cdr3_length: 15
v_call: TRBV7-9
clone_size: -
cdr3_aa: CASSSNRVPSYEQYF
cdr3_nt: TGTGCCAGCAGCTCAAACAGGGTCCCCTCCTACGAGCAGTACTTC

j_call: TRBJ2-7
d_call: -
cdr3_length: 12
v_call: TRBV27
clone_size: -
cdr3_aa: CTSSYRGDEQYF
cdr3_nt: TGTACCAGCAGTTACCGCGGCGACGAGCAGTACTTC

j_call: TRBJ1-6
d_call: TRBD1
cdr3_length: 16
v_call: TRBV20-1
clone_size: -
cdr3_aa: CSARAGTAEYNSPLHF
cdr3_nt: TGCAGTGCTAGGGCCGGGACAGCCGAGTATAATTCACCCCTCCACTTT

j_call: TRBJ2-2
d_call: TRBD1
cdr3_length: 15
v_call: TRBV20-1
clone_size: few
cdr3_aa: CSARDVDRGTGELFF
cdr3_nt: TGCAGTGCTAGAGATGTCGACAGGGGGACCGGGGAGCTGTTTTTT

j_call: TRBJ2-4
d_call: TRBD2
cdr3_length: 19
v_call: TRBV7-4
clone_size: -
cdr3_aa: CASSLARGLAGRAKNIQYF
cdr3_nt: TGTGCCAGCAGCTTGGCGAGGGGACTAGCGGGCCGAGCCAAAAACATTCAGTACTTC

j_call: TRBJ2-7
d_call: -
cdr3_length: 13
v_call: TRBV12-3/TRBV12-4
clone_size: once
cdr3_aa: CASSVDVNYEQYF
cdr3_nt: TGTGCCAGCAGTGTAGACGTTAACTACGAGCAGTACTTC

j_call: TRBJ2-3
d_call: TRBD2
cdr3_length: 18
v_call: TRBV12-5
clone_size: -
cdr3_aa: CASGSRGTSRSMSDTQYF
cdr3_nt: TGTGCTAGTGGTTCCCGTGGGACTAGCCGATCAATGTCAGATACGCAGTATTTT

j_call: TRBJ2-5
d_call: -
cdr3_length: 12
v_call: TRBV29-1
clone_size: many
cdr3_aa: CSEGRVRETQYF
cdr3_nt: TGCAGTGAGGGAAGGGTGAGGGAGACCCAGTACTTC

j_call: TRBJ2-5
d_call: -
cdr3_length: 17
v_call: TRBV4-2
clone_size: -
cdr3_aa: CASSQDHGAGPQETQYF
cdr3_nt: TGTGCCAGCAGCCAAGATCATGGAGCGGGCCCCCAAGAGACCCAGTACTTC

j_call: TRBJ1-2
d_call: -
cdr3_length: 13
v_call: TRBV30
clone_size: -
cdr3_aa: CAWSPGTLYGYTF
cdr3_nt: TGTGCCTGGAGCCCTGGTACACTCTATGGCTACACCTTC

j_call: TRBJ2-7
d_call: TRBD2
cdr3_length: 14
v_call: TRBV20-1
clone_size: -
cdr3_aa: CSARVAGVWYEQYF
cdr3_nt: TGCAGTGCCCGGGTGGCGGGAGTGTGGTACGAGCAGTACTTC